This entry lists 18 T cell receptor beta chains sequenced from one sample in a study of blood T cell repertoires in COVID-19. Method: immunoSEQ multiplex PCR; TCRdb's copy keeps in-frame clones and lacks some. The sample consists of approximately 160,000 clones, approximately 84% of them appearing once. The sequencing sample was made of peripheral blood. All receptors derive from a man aged 18 to 30 with active or convalescent COVID-19.

This sequence joins TRBV28 and TRBJ2-2, with a tentative D call TRBD1 (5 bases). The ends were cut back, 6 bases at V and 0 bases at J, with 5 bases in the middle. This CDR3 spans 13 amino acids. Germline CDR1 MDHEN, CDR2 SYDVKM. In DNA form, the CDR3 reads TGTGCCAGCAGGACAGCGAACACCGGGGAGCTGTTTTTT. Its translation is CASRTANTGELFF. The whole variable domain, filled in from reference TRBV28 and TRBJ2-2, reads DVKVTQSSRYLVKRTGEKVFLECVQDMDHENMFWYRQDPGLGLRLIYFSYDVKMKEKGDIPEGYSVSREKKERFSLILESASTNQTSMYLCASRTANTGELFFGEGSRLTVL.

The V and J genes are TRBV6-4 and TRBJ1-6; weak D call: TRBD1 (5 bases). Looked up from germline, CDR1 is MRHNA and CDR2 is SNTAGT. V dropped 0 bases and J dropped 9 bases, with 12 bases sitting between them. The CDR3 covers 15 residues. CDR3 protein: CASSDSWGGTSPLHF. The DNA of the CDR3 is TGTGCCAGCAGTGACTCTTGGGGAGGGACTTCACCCCTCCACTTT.

The CDR3: CASSMSREHLNTEAFF. CDR3 nucleotides: TGTGCCAGTAGTATGAGTCGGGAACACCTGAACACTGAAGCTTTCTTT. The rearrangement joins TRBV19 to TRBJ1-1, with D hard to call. The V gene lost 3 bases and the J gene lost 0 bases, with 14 bases spanning the gap. This CDR3 has 16 amino acids. Germline V gene data show CDR1 as LNHDA and CDR2 as SQIVND (reference sequence).

The chain couples TRBV3-1 (or the pseudogene TRBV3-2) to TRBJ1-2; a possible D gene is TRBD1 (5 bases). The CDR3 totals 14 residues. Trimming pared 1 base from V and 4 bases from J, leaving 10 bases between. Per the germline V gene, CDR1 is LGHDT and CDR2 is YNNKEL (reference sequence). The CDR3 sequence: CASSQGRGPYGYTF. CDR3 sequence (DNA): TGTGCCAGCAGCCAAGGGCGGGGACCCTATGGCTACACCTTC.

This chain links TRBV6-2 or TRBV6-3 with TRBJ2-2; 8 nucleotides align to TRBD2. The CDR3 consists of 15 residues. Germline V lookup: CDR1 MNHEY, CDR2 SVGEGT. Trimming removed 4 bases from V and 7 bases from J; junction bases left unmatched: 8. Here the CDR3 DNA reads TGTGCCAGCAGTTTTGGTCGGGAGGGCCACGGGGAGCTGTTTTTT. This sequence encodes CASSFGREGHGELFF.

The chain's CDR3 is CASSTTPNYGYTF. In DNA, the CDR3 is TGTGCCAGCAGCACCACACCGAACTATGGCTACACCTTC. This sequence joins TRBV6-5 and TRBJ1-2; D is ambiguous. Per the germline V gene, CDR1 is MNHEY and CDR2 is SVGAGI. Trimming took 6 bases from V and 2 from J, leaving 10 bases between them. The length of the CDR3 is 13 residues.

The CDR3 region is CASSDQATDTQYF. CDR3 nucleotides: TGTGCCAGCAGTGATCAAGCCACAGATACGCAGTATTTT. The chain carries TRBV6-1 and TRBJ2-3; D gene unclear. Trimming removed 3 bases from V and 2 bases from J, with 6 bases in between. Germline CDR1 MNHNS, CDR2 SASEGT. This CDR3 is built from 13 residues.

This chain connects TRBV6-4 to TRBJ2-6; D not resolved. Looked up from germline, CDR1 is MRHNA and CDR2 is SNTAGT. Trimming cost V 11 bases and J 1 base, with 12 bases left between them. The CDR3 is made up of 14 amino acids. The CDR3 nucleotides are TGTGCCTCCCGGAGTGGGTCTGGGGCCAACGTCCTGACTTTC. It yields the protein CASRSGSGANVLTF.

Here the CDR3 DNA reads TGCAGTGCTAGTGTCAGACAGGGTCGGGATACGCAGTATTTT. Translation gives CSASVRQGRDTQYF. J is TRBJ2-3 and V is TRBV20-1; 7 bases are a match to TRBD1. V shed 3 bases and J 6 bases; nucleotides not matched to a gene: 9. CDR3 length: 14 residues. Germline V gene sequence: CDR1 DFQATT, CDR2 SNEGSKA (reference sequence).

As to this clone: The same CDR3 arises from other DNA sequences in this sample as well. CDR3: CASSRQGGQPQHF. The DNA of the CDR3 is TGTGCCAGCAGTAGACAGGGGGGTCAGCCCCAGCATTTT. J is TRBJ1-5 and V is TRBV6-5, with 9 positions matching TRBD1. The CDR3 runs 13 residues. Per germline, CDR1 MNHEY and CDR2 SVGAGI. V gave up 5 bases and J gave up 6 bases; unmatched junction bases: 2.

The CDR3 DNA sequence: TGTGCCAGCAGTTTTTCCCAGGGGGGCACTGAAGCTTTCTTT. Protein: CASSFSQGGTEAFF. V and J are TRBV28 and TRBJ1-1, with TRBD1 identical over 7 bases. Germline assignment: CDR1 MDHEN and CDR2 SYDVKM. Unmatched junction bases numbered 5, after V lost 3 bases and J lost 4 bases. This CDR3 contains 14 residues.

The V gene is TRBV10-1, the J gene TRBJ2-4; D unresolved. CDR1 is WNHNN and CDR2 is SYGVQD in the germline V gene (reference sequence). The CDR3 is 17 amino acids. V dropped 7 bases and J dropped 0 bases, with 19 bases sitting between them. As DNA, the CDR3 is TGCGCCAGCACATTATGCAGGCCCAGTCTAGCCAAAAACATTCAGTACTTC. This codes for CASTLCRPSLAKNIQYF.

This chain links TRBV5-1 with TRBJ2-5; D is possibly TRBD2 (5 bases). CDR1 is SGHRS and CDR2 is YFSETQ in the germline V gene. CDR3 length equals 15 residues. Trimming stripped 0 bases from V and 5 bases from J, with 14 bases between. CDR3 nucleotides: TGCGCCAGCAGCTTGGTTAGCGAGAGTGGGGAGACCCAGTACTTC. It is translated as CASSLVSESGETQYF.

This chain joins TRBV18 and TRBJ1-2, with TRBD1 identical over 9 bases. Germline CDR1 and CDR2: KGHSH and LQKENI. This CDR3 has 15 amino acids. V trimming: 4 bases; J trimming: 2 bases; junction bases outside the gene matches: 5. Here the CDR3 reads CASSRPGQGNYGYTF. CDR3 DNA sequence: TGTGCCAGCTCACGACCGGGACAGGGAAACTATGGCTACACCTTC.

V is TRBV27 and J is TRBJ1-1; TRBD1 is a possible D gene (6 bases). Germline assignment: CDR1 MNHEY and CDR2 SMNVEV (reference sequence). Between the trimmed V and J ends, which lost 1 base and 7 bases, there was a span of 10 bases. The CDR3 loop spans 13 amino acids. CDR3 residues: CASSLFQGSEAFF. For the CDR3, the DNA is TGTGCCAGCAGTTTATTCCAGGGGAGTGAAGCTTTCTTT.

V is TRBV19 and J is TRBJ1-2; D perhaps matches TRBD1 (5 bases). The CDR3 has 13 amino acids. Per the germline V gene, CDR1 is LNHDA and CDR2 is SQIVND (reference sequence). The V end was cut by 3 bases, the J end by 3 bases, with 8 bases between. CDR3 sequence: CASSIREDYGYTF. CDR3 DNA: TGTGCCAGTAGTATCAGGGAAGACTATGGCTACACCTTC.

This chain connects TRBV6-2 or TRBV6-3 to TRBJ2-5, with D possibly TRBD1 on 5 matching bases. The CDR3 length is 15 residues. Trimming took 0 bases from V and 7 from J, leaving 15 bases between them. The germline gives CDR1 MNHEY, CDR2 SVGEGT. The CDR3 sequence is CASSYSGITQGTQYF. The CDR3 region has the DNA TGTGCCAGCAGTTACTCGGGTATTACGCAGGGGACCCAGTACTTC.

The chain joins TRBV15 to TRBJ1-3; D possibly corresponds to TRBD1 (6 bases). The V gene's germline CDR1 is LNHNV and CDR2 YYDKDF (reference sequence). Deletions cut 0 bases from V and 2 bases from J, with 11 bases between. The CDR3 totals 16 residues. The CDR3 sequence is CATSREWGTTGNTIYF. CDR3 in DNA: TGTGCCACCAGCAGAGAATGGGGGACAACTGGAAACACCATATATTTT. Filled out from reference TRBV15 and TRBJ1-3, the complete variable domain reads DAMVIQNPRYQVTQFGKPVTLSCSQTLNHNVMYWYQQKSSQAPKLLFHYYDKDFNNEADTPDNFQSRRPNTSFCFLDIRSPGLGDTAMYLCATSREWGTTGNTIYFGEGSWLTVV.